Sequencing of this TCR beta chain was carried out in a study of Graves' ophthalmopathy and Graves' hyperthyroidism. This clonotype was recorded at least ten times. The authors amplified TCR beta CDR3 regions, and they did so from RNA transcripts for repertoire sequencing. A first-round RT-PCR used HTBI primers, followed by a second-round multiplex PCR. TCRdb passed the multiplex PCR reads through MiXCR, listing each CDR3 protein once. Seen here are approximately 210,000 distinct CDR3 sequences, around 30% observed once, and the top ten hold approximately 9.1%. V was shortened by 5 bases and J by 3 bases, with 17 bases between the two germline ends. This CDR3 comprises 15 residues. Germline V gene sequence: CDR1 MDHEN, CDR2 SYDVKM.

This sequence originates from a man in his forties or fifties with Graves' ophthalmopathy. Specimen: peripheral blood. The chain is built from TRBV28 and TRBJ2-7; D may correspond to TRBD1 or TRBD2 (5 bases each). The CDR3 is CASSHPWDGNYEQYF. DNA of the CDR3: TGTGCCAGCAGTCATCCTTGGGACGGGAACTACGAGCAGTACTTC.